Below are 27 T cell receptor beta chains sequenced from a single sample in a study of T-cell memory formation after mild COVID-19. TCRdb reanalysed the 5' RACE reads using MiXCR and keeps one entry per CDR3 protein. Among 200,000 to 300,000 distinct CDR3 sequences listed, roughly 15% were seen once. Sequenced material: PBMCs or a T cell subset sorted from them (not recorded which). Receptor source: an adult woman who had mild COVID-19 (a few samples of this study predate the infection). Cell type and time point are not known.

The chain employs TRBV30 and TRBJ1-1; D possibly corresponds to TRBD1 (6 bases). This CDR3 comprises 11 residues. V lost 1 base and J 10 bases, leaving 10 bases between the germline ends. Per the germline V gene, CDR1 is GTSNPN and CDR2 is SVGIG (reference sequence). CDR3 protein: CAWSAGGGAFF. The CDR3 DNA sequence: TGTGCCTGGAGTGCGGGAGGGGGAGCTTTCTTT.

This clonotype came up many times. This chain links TRBV5-1 with TRBJ2-5; D perhaps matches TRBD1 (6 bases). The V and J ends lost 5 bases and 1 base respectively, with 9 bases between them. Germline loops: CDR1 SGHRS, CDR2 YFSETQ. CDR3 size: 13 residues. The CDR3 spells CASRQGSQETQYF. In nucleotides, the CDR3 is TGCGCCAGCAGACAGGGATCCCAAGAGACCCAGTACTTC. Full variable domain (rest looked up from reference TRBV5-1 and TRBJ2-5): KAGVTQTPRYLIKTRGQQVTLSCSPISGHRSVSWYQQTPGQGLQFLFEYFSETQRNKGNFPGRFSGRQFSNSRSEMNVSTLELGDSALYLCASRQGSQETQYFGPGTRLLVL.

The chain has TRBV3-1 and TRBJ1-1; possibly TRBD1 for D (5 bases). Trimming shortened V by 2 bases and J by 4 bases, and 20 bases separated the two germline ends. Germline V CDR1 and CDR2: LGHDT, YNNKEL (reference sequence). This CDR3 contains 17 residues. For the CDR3, the DNA is TGTGCCAGCAGCCAACCCCTAGGAAAACAGGAGGGCACTGAAGCTTTCTTT. It encodes CASSQPLGKQEGTEAFF.

The rearrangement uses TRBV3-1 and TRBJ1-5; D is unresolved. From germline, CDR1 is LGHDT and CDR2 YNNKEL (reference sequence). This CDR3 contains 13 residues. Trimming stripped 3 bases from V and 2 bases from J, with 5 bases between. CDR3 DNA sequence: TGTGCCAGCAGCCACCGCGGCAATCAGCCCCAGCATTTT. It yields the protein CASSHRGNQPQHF.

This clonotype was counted a few times. The rearrangement uses TRBV9 and TRBJ2-3; tentatively, D is TRBD2 (6 bases). The length of the CDR3 is 16 residues. CDR1 SGDLS and CDR2 YYNGEE come from the germline V gene. Trimming removed 0 bases from V and 1 base from J, with 12 bases in between. The CDR3 coding sequence is TGTGCCAGCAGCGTAGCACACGGGGGAGGCACAGATACGCAGTATTTT. Its protein is CASSVAHGGGTDTQYF.

This clonotype was seen only a few times. The chain combines TRBV20-1 with TRBJ2-7, with 16 bases fitting TRBD2. V trimming: 5 bases; J trimming: 2 bases; junction bases outside the gene matches: 3. The CDR3 is 15 residues long. Germline CDR1 is DFQATT and CDR2 is SNEGSKA (reference sequence). CDR3 DNA sequence: TGCAGTGCTGGGACTAGCGGGAGGGGGGCCTACGAGCAGTACTTC. Its protein product is CSAGTSGRGAYEQYF.

This clonotype was observed a few times. The chain has TRBV24-1 and TRBJ1-2; maybe TRBD1 (5 bases). The germline CDR1 and CDR2 sequences are KGHDR and SFDVKD. This CDR3 is 11 amino acids long. Trimming left V 5 bases short and J 7 bases short, with 7 bases between. The CDR3 nucleotides are TGTGCCACCAGTGGGGGCCTTGGCTACACCTTC. The encoded protein is CATSGGLGYTF.

This clonotype was found a few times. A single base separates this from a much larger clone, so it may be a read error. V is TRBV9 and J is TRBJ1-6, with 8 positions matching TRBD1. Germline V lookup: CDR1 SGDLS, CDR2 YYNGEE. V dropped 3 bases and J dropped 7; count of bases not matched to a gene: 6. The CDR3 length is 15 residues. CDR3 residues: CASSARTGLNSPLHF. Written as DNA, the CDR3 is TGTGCCAGCAGCGCCCGGACAGGGTTGAATTCACCCCTCCACTTT.

This clonotype was seen at least ten times. The gene calls are TRBV7-9 and TRBJ2-1; 11 nucleotides match TRBD1. Germline V lookup: CDR1 SEHNR, CDR2 FQNEAQ (reference sequence). CDR3 length: 15 amino acids. With V trimmed by 2 bases and J by 6 bases, 3 bases remained unmatched. CDR3 protein: CASSLLGTGGNEQFF. CDR3 in DNA: TGTGCCAGCAGCTTATTAGGGACAGGGGGCAATGAGCAGTTCTTC.

About this clonotype itself: With a much larger clone just one base away, this may be a read error. The CDR3 does not end in the conserved phenylalanine or tryptophan, so this is likely a read error. J is TRBJ1-1 and V is TRBV27; D is possibly TRBD1 (6 bases). V dropped 5 bases and J dropped 0 bases, with 16 bases sitting between them. Germline V gives CDR1 MNHEY, CDR2 SMNVEV (reference sequence). This CDR3 comprises 16 residues. CDR3 coding DNA: TGTGCCAGCAGTACTGGGTGGGGGGCCCTGAACACTGAAGCTTTCTCT. Encoded protein: CASSTGWGALNTEAFS.

This clonotype occurred a few times. This chain uses TRBV12-5 with TRBJ1-1; D gene uncertain. There are 13 residues in the CDR3. Germline CDR1 is LGHNT and CDR2 is FRNRAP. V lost 2 bases and J lost 6, with 10 bases in between. CDR3 sequence: CASGLHSPSEAFF. The CDR3 DNA reads TGTGCTAGTGGTTTGCATTCCCCCTCTGAAGCTTTCTTT.

The chain recombines TRBV20-1 with TRBJ2-1; D gene uncertain. The germline V and J ends were trimmed by 4 bases and 0 bases, with 10 bases remaining between them. Germline CDR1 DFQATT, CDR2 SNEGSKA (reference sequence). The CDR3 sequence is 14 residues long. CDR3 DNA: TGCAGTGCTATCGGGCGCCGCTCCTACAATGAGCAGTTCTTC. This codes for CSAIGRRSYNEQFF.

This clonotype was seen more than once but under ten times. One end of the junction varies from germline; a read error may be responsible. The rearrangement uses TRBV30 and TRBJ1-1; no firm D call. Germline-derived CDR1 and CDR2 are GTSNPN and SVGIG (reference sequence). The CDR3 has 13 amino acids. Written as DNA, the CDR3 is TGTGCCTGGAGGAGGACTTTGAACAATGAAGCTTTCTTT. Its translation is CAWRRTLNNEAFF.

V and J are TRBV18 and TRBJ2-3, with D possibly matching TRBD1 (6 bases). The CDR3 has 12 amino acids. With 8 bases removed from V and 3 bases from J, the gap between germline ends came to 9 bases. Looked up from germline, CDR1 is KGHSH and CDR2 is LQKENI. CDR3 sequence: CASQGTTDTQYF. The CDR3 bases are TGTGCCAGCCAGGGGACAACAGATACGCAGTATTTT.

The chain has TRBV7-8 and TRBJ2-5, with unresolved D. Germline V CDR1 and CDR2: SGHVS, FQNEAQ. The length of the CDR3 is 12 residues. The germline V and J ends were trimmed by 6 bases and 4 bases, with 9 bases remaining between them. CDR3 DNA sequence: TGTGCCAGCAGGCAGACCGTAGAGACCCAGTACTTC. Encoded protein: CASRQTVETQYF.

This clonotype was recorded a few times. This chain uses TRBV12-3 or TRBV12-4 with TRBJ1-2; TRBD1 matches 7 bases. The CDR3 covers 12 residues. V dropped 5 bases and J dropped 7; count of bases not matched to a gene: 4. CDR3 DNA sequence: TGTGCCAGCAGTGAGACAGGGATTGGCTACACCTTC. This encodes CASSETGIGYTF.

This clonotype was counted a few times. CDR3 loop: CSARRGTANTEAFF. CDR3 coding DNA: TGCAGTGCTAGACGCGGGACAGCAAACACTGAAGCTTTCTTT. The genes are TRBV20-1 and TRBJ1-1; TRBD1 matches 7 bases. Trimming removed 2 bases from V and 2 bases from J; junction bases left unmatched: 5. Germline V lookup: CDR1 DFQATT, CDR2 SNEGSKA (reference sequence). CDR3 size: 14 residues.

This clonotype was counted between two and nine times. V gene TRBV12-3 or TRBV12-4 combines with J gene TRBJ1-1; TRBD1 is a possible D gene (6 bases). This CDR3 region has 14 residues. Trimming left V 3 bases short and J 1 base short, with 9 bases between. CDR3 residues: CASSLQGWNTEAFF. The CDR3 region has the DNA TGTGCCAGCAGTTTGCAGGGGTGGAACACTGAAGCTTTCTTT.

This clonotype was counted between two and nine times. The chain recombines TRBV4-3 with TRBJ2-2, with 10 bases that match TRBD2. This CDR3 region has 17 residues. Looked up from germline, CDR1 is LGHNA and CDR2 is YSLEER. V shed 1 base and J 1 base; nucleotides not matched to a gene: 3. The CDR3 DNA is TGCGCCAGCAGCCAAGGAGCGGGAGGGAAGAACACCGGGGAGCTGTTTTTT. It yields the protein CASSQGAGGKNTGELFF.

This clonotype is medium-sized (0.01 to 0.1%) by share. The chain couples TRBV20-1 to TRBJ1-5; the D is unclear. The CDR3 spans 13 residues. CDR1 is DFQATT and CDR2 is SNEGSKA in the germline V gene (reference sequence). Trimming took off 3 bases at V and 0 bases at J, with 6 bases between the two ends. This CDR3 reads CSASPYSNQPQHF. CDR3 coding DNA: TGCAGTGCTAGTCCCTATAGCAATCAGCCCCAGCATTTT.

This clonotype has ten or more counts. DNA for the CDR3: TGTGCCAGCAGCCTGGGACGCGGGGAGACCCAGTACTTC. Its protein is CASSLGRGETQYF. V and J are TRBV11-2 and TRBJ2-5, with D perhaps TRBD1 or TRBD2 (5 bases each). The germline CDR1 and CDR2 sequences are SGHAT and FQNNGV. V lost 5 bases and J lost 5, with 12 bases in between. The CDR3 is 13 residues long.

This clonotype was detected many times. The chain combines TRBV11-3 with TRBJ1-1, with a possible D match to TRBD1 (6 bases). Germline assignment: CDR1 SGHNT and CDR2 YENEEA. Trimming left V 3 bases short and J 6 bases short, with 14 bases between. The CDR3 loop spans 14 amino acids. The CDR3 region has the DNA TGTGCCAGCAGCTTCGACAGGAGGGAAGCTGAAGCTTTCTTT. Translated, it gives CASSFDRREAEAFF.

The chain couples TRBV9 to TRBJ1-1; D may be TRBD1 (6 bases). There are 16 residues in the CDR3. Germline CDR1 is SGDLS and CDR2 is YYNGEE. V dropped 0 bases and J dropped 0 bases, with 12 bases sitting between them. For the CDR3, the DNA is TGTGCCAGCAGCGTAGACGGGGGGGCATTGAACACTGAAGCTTTCTTT. It is translated as CASSVDGGALNTEAFF.

This CDR3 is CASSFWGQKDNEQFF. CDR3 bases: TGTGCCAGCAGTTTTTGGGGACAGAAAGACAATGAGCAGTTCTTC. This chain uses TRBV27 with TRBJ2-1; 7 bases are a match to TRBD1. This CDR3 contains 15 residues. With V trimmed by 3 bases and J by 5 bases, 7 bases remained unmatched. CDR1 and CDR2 from the germline V gene are MNHEY and SMNVEV (reference sequence).

V and J are TRBV7-2 and TRBJ2-7; the D gene could be TRBD1 or TRBD2 (5 bases each). CDR1 and CDR2 (germline): SGHTA, FQGNSA. V was cut by 2 bases and J by 7 bases, with 18 bases left in between. The CDR3 covers 15 residues. The CDR3 loop is CASSLWGGRTREQYF. CDR3 nucleotide sequence: TGTGCCAGCAGCTTATGGGGCGGGCGAACGCGGGAGCAGTACTTC.

This clonotype showed up just a few times. The chain couples TRBV20-1 to TRBJ1-2, with D hard to call. This CDR3 spans 12 amino acids. V was pared by 5 bases and J by 8 bases, with 15 bases between. Germline V gene data show CDR1 as DFQATT and CDR2 as SNEGSKA (reference sequence). CDR3 sequence (DNA): TGCAGTGCTCCTCGGGGTGTTTCCGGCTACACCTTC. This encodes CSAPRGVSGYTF.

This clonotype was counted between two and nine times. One end of the junction is discordant with germline, which a read error may explain. V gene TRBV7-9 combines with J gene TRBJ2-1; 12 positions match TRBD2. From germline, CDR1 is SEHNR and CDR2 FQNEAQ (reference sequence). The CDR3 extends over 15 amino acids. The CDR3 coding sequence is TGTGCCAGCAGCTTAGGTGGCACTAGCGGGGGGTCCCCCCTCTTC. It translates to CASSLGGTSGGSPLF.